This T cell receptor (beta chain) came from a study of cytotoxic CD8 clonotypes in ibrutinib-treated CLL. The study, taken as a whole, reports: Timing of sampling differed between sustained-remission and progressing patients. Upon ibrutinib response clonality rose, and upon progression it fell back toward baseline.

The germline gives CDR1 SGHNT, CDR2 YYREEE (reference sequence). The V segment lost 3 bases and the J segment 4 bases; nucleotides outside the gene matches: 9. This CDR3 has 15 residues. Using immunoSEQ multiplex PCR, the repertoire was profiled, and TCRdb retains in-frame clones only, with some absent. In the table there are 50,000 or so clones, around 60% of which are singletons. A word on this clone: The antigen remains unidentified.

This rearrangement joins TRBV5-4 to TRBJ2-7; 8 bases are shared with TRBD1. This clonotype originated in a human donor with chronic lymphocytic leukemia. The source was PBMCs, collected after 24 months of ibrutinib treatment. The CDR3 DNA reads as TGTGCCAGCAGCTCCCAGGGGGCGCGTCGGTACGAGCAGTACTTC. It encodes CASSSQGARRYEQYF.